This T cell receptor (beta chain) was obtained from a study of T cells in Graves' hyperthyroidism and ophthalmopathy. This CDR3 contains 12 residues. Germline CDR1 SNHLY, CDR2 FYNNEI. V lost 6 bases and J lost 5, with 10 bases in between. Many counts were recorded for this clonotype. What it recognizes is unknown. Amplified TCR beta CDR3 regions derived from RNA transcripts. During a first-round RT-PCR of the TCR CDR3, the HTBI primer set was used. MiXCR, run by TCRdb on the multiplex PCR reads, gives a single entry per CDR3 protein. In the table there are approximately 590,000 distinct CDR3 sequences, more than 15% of which are singletons. Study outcomes and limitations: Most thyroid clonotypes expanded above 0.001 appeared in blood too.

The TCR comes from a woman in her twenties or thirties with Graves' hyperthyroidism. The sequenced material came from blood. This chain joins TRBV2 and TRBJ2-5; possible D gene TRBD1, 6 bases. CDR3 loop: CASRQGPETQYF. DNA for the CDR3: TGTGCCAGCAGACAGGGCCCCGAGACCCAGTACTTC.